This entry lists 7 T cell receptor beta chains sequenced from one sample in a study of T-cell memory formation after mild COVID-19. TCRdb redid the calling of the 5' RACE reads with MiXCR, one entry per CDR3 protein. Of under 650,000 distinct CDR3 sequences listed, roughly 17% are singletons. Sequencing was carried out using PBMCs or a T cell subset sorted from them (not recorded which). These receptors all come from an adult woman who had mild COVID-19 (a few samples of this study predate the infection). Cell type and time point are not known.

The chain uses TRBV19 and TRBJ2-1; 12 bases match TRBD2. V lost 8 bases, J lost 0 bases, and 8 bases stayed unmatched. The CDR3 sequence is 17 residues long. Per the germline V gene, CDR1 is LNHDA and CDR2 is SQIVND (reference sequence). The CDR3 loop is CASRASGRESSYNEQFF. CDR3 nucleotides: TGTGCCAGTCGGGCTAGCGGGAGGGAAAGCTCCTACAATGAGCAGTTCTTC.

The CDR3 sequence is CASSLTAGEGETQYF. CDR3 bases: TGTGCCAGCAGTTTGACAGCGGGAGAGGGGGAGACCCAGTACTTC. This rearrangement joins TRBV12-3 or TRBV12-4 to TRBJ2-5; 8 bases map to TRBD2. The CDR3 spans 15 residues. J was trimmed by 5 bases and V by 3 bases; bases with no gene match: 8.

V is TRBV20-1 and J is TRBJ2-7; TRBD2 agrees at 7 bases. V gave up 5 bases and J gave up 3 bases; unmatched junction bases: 4. Per the germline V gene, CDR1 is DFQATT and CDR2 is SNEGSKA (reference sequence). The CDR3 extends over 12 amino acids. CDR3 sequence reads: CSAWGRGYEQYF. CDR3 DNA: TGCAGTGCTTGGGGGAGGGGCTACGAGCAGTACTTC.

This clonotype occurred a few times. CDR3 nucleotides: TGCGCCAGTAGTACAACGGGTTTCCAAGAGACCCAGTACTTC. It codes for CASSTTGFQETQYF. The chain has TRBV5-1 and TRBJ2-5; unclear D gene. The ends were cut back, 8 bases at V and 1 base at J, with 15 bases in the middle. Germline V gene sequence: CDR1 SGHRS, CDR2 YFSETQ. This CDR3 has 14 residues.

The gene calls are TRBV7-9 and TRBJ1-5, with TRBD1 identical over 7 bases. The CDR3 runs to 15 residues. V was clipped by 0 bases and J by 1 base; unmatched bases: 0. The germline CDR1 and CDR2 sequences are SEHNR and FQNEAQ (reference sequence). CDR3 residues: CASSLAGQSNQPQHF. In DNA, the CDR3 is TGTGCCAGCAGCTTAGCGGGACAGAGCAATCAGCCCCAGCATTTT.

In its sample, this clonotype was seen a few times. Written as DNA, the CDR3 is TGTGCCAGCAGCGTCGGGGGGAATAGCAATCAGCCCCAGCATTTT. As protein: CASSVGGNSNQPQHF. J is TRBJ1-5 and V is TRBV9; D may be TRBD1 (5 bases). In germline, CDR1 is SGDLS, CDR2 YYNGEE. The CDR3 covers 15 residues. V was shortened by 2 bases and J by 0 bases, with 9 bases between the two germline ends. Based on the CDR3 plus reference TRBV9 and TRBJ1-5, the full variable domain is DSGVTQTPKHLITATGQRVTLRCSPRSGDLSVYWYQQSLDQGLQFLIQYYNGEERAKGNILERFSAQQFPDLHSELNLSSLELGDSALYFCASSVGGNSNQPQHFGDGTRLSIL.

V usage is TRBV6-6 and J usage is TRBJ2-7; D not certain. V lost 1 base and J 3 bases, leaving 7 bases between the germline ends. CDR1 and CDR2 (germline): MNHNY, SVGAGI (reference sequence). This CDR3 comprises 13 residues. This CDR3 reads CASSYYAVYEQYF. CDR3 in DNA: TGTGCCAGCAGTTACTATGCCGTCTACGAGCAGTACTTC.